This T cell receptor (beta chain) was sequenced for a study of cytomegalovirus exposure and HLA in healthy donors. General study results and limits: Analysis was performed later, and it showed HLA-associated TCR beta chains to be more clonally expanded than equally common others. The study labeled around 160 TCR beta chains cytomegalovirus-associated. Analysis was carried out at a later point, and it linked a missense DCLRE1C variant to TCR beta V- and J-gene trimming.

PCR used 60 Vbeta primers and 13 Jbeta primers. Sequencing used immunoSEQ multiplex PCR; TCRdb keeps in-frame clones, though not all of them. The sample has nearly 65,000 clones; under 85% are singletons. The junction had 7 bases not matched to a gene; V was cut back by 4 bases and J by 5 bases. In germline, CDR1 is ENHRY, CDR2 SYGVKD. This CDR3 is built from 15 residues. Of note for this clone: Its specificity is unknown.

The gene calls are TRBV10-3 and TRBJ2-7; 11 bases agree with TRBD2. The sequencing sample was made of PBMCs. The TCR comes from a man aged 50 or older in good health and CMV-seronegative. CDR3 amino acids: CAISVGTSGPDEQYF. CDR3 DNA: TGTGCCATCAGTGTAGGGACTAGCGGCCCAGACGAGCAGTACTTC.